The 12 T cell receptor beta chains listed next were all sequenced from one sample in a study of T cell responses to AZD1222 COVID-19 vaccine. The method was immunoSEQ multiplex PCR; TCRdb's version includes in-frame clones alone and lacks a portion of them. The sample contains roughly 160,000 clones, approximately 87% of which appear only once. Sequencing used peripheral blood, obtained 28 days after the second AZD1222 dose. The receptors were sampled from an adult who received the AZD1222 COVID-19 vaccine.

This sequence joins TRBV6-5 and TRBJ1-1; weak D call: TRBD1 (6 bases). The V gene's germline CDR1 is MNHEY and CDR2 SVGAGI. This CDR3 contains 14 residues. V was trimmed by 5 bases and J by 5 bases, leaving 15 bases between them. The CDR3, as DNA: TGTGCCAGCAGTCCGTTACAGGGTTTAACTGAAGCTTTCTTT. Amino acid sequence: CASSPLQGLTEAFF.

Written as DNA, the CDR3 is TGTGCCAGCAGTTACTCGAGGAGTGGCGGCTATGGCTACACCTTC. The encoded protein is CASSYSRSGGYGYTF. This rearrangement joins TRBV6-5 to TRBJ1-2; D not resolved. This CDR3 spans 15 amino acids. The V and J ends lost 0 bases and 4 bases respectively, with 12 bases between them. Per the germline V gene, CDR1 is MNHEY and CDR2 is SVGAGI.

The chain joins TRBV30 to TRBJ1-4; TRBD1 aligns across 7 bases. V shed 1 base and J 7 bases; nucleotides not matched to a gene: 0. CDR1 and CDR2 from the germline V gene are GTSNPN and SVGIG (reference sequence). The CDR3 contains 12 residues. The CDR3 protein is CAWSDRGEKLFF. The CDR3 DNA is TGTGCCTGGAGTGACAGGGGTGAAAAACTGTTTTTT.

The CDR3 DNA reads as TGTGCCAGCTCCCTAGGAAGGATGGGAGACCATGGCTACACCTTC. Residues: CASSLGRMGDHGYTF. This chain uses TRBV18 with TRBJ1-2, with D unclear. The germline V gene has CDR1 KGHSH and CDR2 LQKENI. Trimming stripped 6 bases from V and 6 bases from J, with 20 bases between. The CDR3 length is 15 residues.

The CDR3: CASSPRGIRGYGYTF. DNA of the CDR3: TGTGCCAGCAGCCCGAGGGGGATTCGAGGGTATGGCTACACCTTC. V and J are TRBV5-7 and TRBJ1-2; a possible D gene is TRBD1 (6 bases). TRBV5-7 belongs to the ORF category, with a function that is uncertain. CDR3 size: 15 residues. The V gene lost 4 bases and the J gene lost 5 bases, with 18 bases spanning the gap.

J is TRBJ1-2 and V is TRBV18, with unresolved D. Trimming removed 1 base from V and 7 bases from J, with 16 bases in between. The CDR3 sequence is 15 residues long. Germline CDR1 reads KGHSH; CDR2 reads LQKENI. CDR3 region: CASSPLDGFSSGYTF. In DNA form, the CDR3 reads TGTGCCAGCTCACCACTGGACGGATTCTCGTCTGGCTACACCTTC.

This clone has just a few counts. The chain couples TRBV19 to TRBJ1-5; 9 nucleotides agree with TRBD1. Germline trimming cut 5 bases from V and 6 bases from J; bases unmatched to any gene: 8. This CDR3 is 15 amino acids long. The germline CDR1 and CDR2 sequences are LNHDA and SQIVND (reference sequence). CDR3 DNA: TGTGCCAGTAGTCCCGGGACAGGGTCGATTCAGCCCCAGCATTTT. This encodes CASSPGTGSIQPQHF.

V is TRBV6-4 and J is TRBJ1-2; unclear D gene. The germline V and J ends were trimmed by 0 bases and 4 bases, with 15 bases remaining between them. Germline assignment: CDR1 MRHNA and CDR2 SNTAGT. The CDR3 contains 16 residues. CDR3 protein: CASSDSLRPLGYGYTF. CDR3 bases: TGTGCCAGCAGTGACTCCCTTAGACCATTGGGCTATGGCTACACCTTC.

The CDR3 nucleotides are TGTGCCACCAGCAGAGATGGGGGGACAGGCCGGTTCAATCAGCCCCAGCATTTT. Translating it yields CATSRDGGTGRFNQPQHF. V and J are TRBV15 and TRBJ1-5; 8 bases agree with TRBD1. Trimming cost V 0 bases and J 3 bases; bases outside gene matches: 10. There are 18 residues in the CDR3. Germline V lookup: CDR1 LNHNV, CDR2 YYDKDF (reference sequence).

The CDR3 loop reads CARRQDSGNTIYF. In nucleotides, the CDR3 is TGTGCCAGGAGACAGGACTCTGGAAACACCATATATTTT. The chain combines TRBV2 with TRBJ1-3, with a tentative D call TRBD1 (6 bases). V shed 9 bases and J shed 0 bases, with 9 bases lying between them. This CDR3 comprises 13 residues. Germline CDR1 SNHLY, CDR2 FYNNEI.

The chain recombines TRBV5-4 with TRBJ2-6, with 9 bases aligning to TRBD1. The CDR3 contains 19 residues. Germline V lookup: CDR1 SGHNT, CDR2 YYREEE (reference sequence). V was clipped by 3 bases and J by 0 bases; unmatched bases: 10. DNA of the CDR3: TGTGCCAGCAGCTGGGGCGCCGGGACAGGGAACTCTGGGGCCAACGTCCTGACTTTC. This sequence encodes CASSWGAGTGNSGANVLTF.

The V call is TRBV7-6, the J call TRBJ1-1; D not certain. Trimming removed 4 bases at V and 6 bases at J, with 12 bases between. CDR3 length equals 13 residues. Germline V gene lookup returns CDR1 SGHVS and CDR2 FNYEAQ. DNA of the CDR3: TGTGCCAGCAGCTCACCGGGAGGCCCTGAAGCTTTCTTT. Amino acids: CASSSPGGPEAFF.